The 27 T cell receptor beta chains below were found in one sample sequenced in a study of Ad26.COV2.S vaccination and SARS-CoV-2 variants. This table comes from immunoSEQ multiplex PCR, and its TCRdb copy is limited to in-frame clones, with some not included. Of roughly 680,000 clones listed, around 92% are singletons. Sample treatment: around 19 received Ad26.COV2.S at low or high dose, single or two shots; several received placebo; per-sample allocation not given. Collection of the samples took place on day 63 after the first injection of vaccine or placebo. The specimen comprised peripheral blood, sampled in a trial of Ad26.COV2.S vaccine versus placebo. The receptors stem from a person between 18 and 65 years old who received the Ad26.COV2.S COVID-19 vaccine or a placebo.

This chain links TRBV11-3 with TRBJ2-2; D possibly corresponds to TRBD1 (6 bases). Germline V lookup: CDR1 SGHNT, CDR2 YENEEA. The V gene lost 5 bases and the J gene lost 5 bases, with 12 bases spanning the gap. The length of the CDR3 is 14 residues. For the CDR3, the DNA is TGTGCCAGCAGCATTGGACAGCGGACCGGGGAGCTGTTTTTT. It encodes CASSIGQRTGELFF.

This rearrangement joins TRBV7-2 to TRBJ1-2; possible D gene TRBD1, 5 bases. The CDR3 contains 13 residues. Germline V gene lookup returns CDR1 SGHTA and CDR2 FQGNSA. V lost 5 bases, J lost 9 bases, and 16 bases lay in between. In DNA, the CDR3 is TGTGCCAGCAGCAAGACCGGGACGAAAAGCTACACCTTC. It codes for CASSKTGTKSYTF.

The V call is TRBV7-9, the J call TRBJ2-1, with 9 bases lining up with TRBD2. Germline V CDR1 and CDR2: SEHNR, FQNEAQ (reference sequence). V shed 5 bases and J 7 bases; nucleotides not matched to a gene: 12. There are 16 residues in the CDR3. The CDR3 is CASSLPLVAGENEQFF. For the CDR3, the DNA is TGTGCCAGCAGCCTGCCTTTAGTAGCGGGAGAAAATGAGCAGTTCTTC. Supplemented by reference TRBV7-9 and TRBJ2-1, the full variable domain reads DTGVSQNPRHKITKRGQNVTFRCDPISEHNRLYWYRQTLGQGPEFLTYFQNEAQLEKSRLLSDRFSAERPKGSFSTLEIQRTEQGDSAMYLCASSLPLVAGENEQFFGPGTRLTVL.

The V call is TRBV15, the J call TRBJ2-1; 7 bases align to TRBD2. Per the germline V gene, CDR1 is LNHNV and CDR2 is YYDKDF (reference sequence). Unmatched junction bases numbered 3, after V lost 1 base and J lost 3 bases. The CDR3 runs to 15 residues. The CDR3 loop reads CATSRGGGGYNEQFF. The CDR3 DNA follows: TGTGCCACCAGCAGAGGGGGCGGGGGCTACAATGAGCAGTTCTTC.

The chain has TRBV27 and TRBJ1-2; D not resolved. From germline, CDR1 is MNHEY and CDR2 SMNVEV (reference sequence). V was cut by 6 bases and J by 2 bases, with 13 bases left in between. The CDR3 extends over 14 amino acids. In nucleotides, the CDR3 is TGTGCCAGCAGGGACCAACGAGAGAACTATGGCTACACCTTC. It codes for CASRDQRENYGYTF.

The J gene is TRBJ2-7, the V gene TRBV19, with 8 bases that match TRBD1. Germline-derived CDR1 and CDR2 are LNHDA and SQIVND (reference sequence). The V segment lost 6 bases and the J segment 3 bases; nucleotides outside the gene matches: 10. The length of the CDR3 is 15 residues. Here the CDR3 reads CASRAGTGPFYEQYF. CDR3 sequence (DNA): TGTGCCAGTAGGGCCGGGACAGGTCCCTTCTACGAGCAGTACTTC.

As regards this clone: The same CDR3 also results from other DNA sequences found in this sample. V and J are TRBV7-2 and TRBJ2-7; D gene uncertain. The germline V gene encodes CDR1 SGHTA and CDR2 FQGNSA. V was cut by 4 bases and J by 6 bases, with 10 bases left in between. The CDR3 is 12 residues long. The CDR3 nucleotides are TGTGCCAGCAGCTCTAGGGTAGGCGAGCAGTACTTC. Protein sequence: CASSSRVGEQYF.

This chain connects TRBV7-3 to TRBJ2-1, with 8 bases lining up with TRBD1. Losses at the gene ends were 4 bases for V and 0 bases for J; bases not matched to a gene: 5. The CDR3 is 16 amino acids. CDR1 and CDR2 from the germline V gene are SGHTA and FQGTGA. The CDR3 protein is CASSSTGASSYNEQFF. DNA for the CDR3: TGTGCCAGCAGCTCGACAGGGGCGAGCTCCTACAATGAGCAGTTCTTC.

This chain uses TRBV27 with TRBJ2-1; 10 bases are a match to TRBD2. Germline V gives CDR1 MNHEY, CDR2 SMNVEV (reference sequence). The CDR3 covers 14 residues. With V trimmed by 6 bases and J by 8 bases, 7 bases remained unmatched. CDR3 in DNA: TGTGCCAGCAGACTAGCGGGGAATAGGCATGAGCAGTTCTTC. It is translated as CASRLAGNRHEQFF.

The V call is TRBV5-5, the J call TRBJ2-7, with D perhaps TRBD2 (5 bases). The CDR3 has 13 amino acids. Germline loops: CDR1 SGHKS, CDR2 YYEKEE (reference sequence). V lost 4 bases and J 6 bases, leaving 14 bases between the germline ends. The DNA of the CDR3 is TGTGCCAGCAGCCTCGGGGATTGGGGCGAGCAGTACTTC. Its translation: CASSLGDWGEQYF. Variable domain in full (rest from reference TRBV5-5 and TRBJ2-7): DAGVTQSPTHLIKTRGQQVTLRCSPISGHKSVSWYQQVLGQGPQFIFQYYEKEERGRGNFPDRFSARQFPNYSSELNVNALLLGDSALYLCASSLGDWGEQYFGPGTRLTVT.

The chain has TRBV5-6 and TRBJ1-2, with TRBD1 identical over 9 bases. CDR1 is SGHDT, CDR2 YYEEEE, per germline. This CDR3 is built from 13 residues. V lost 5 bases to trimming and J lost 4 bases; unmatched junction nucleotides: 3. The CDR3 coding sequence is TGTGCCAGCAGACAGGGGGCGGGCTATGGCTACACCTTC. This encodes CASRQGAGYGYTF. Using reference TRBV5-6 and TRBJ1-2 for the parts outside the CDR3, the full variable domain is DAGVTQSPTHLIKTRGQQVTLRCSPKSGHDTVSWYQQALGQGPQFIFQYYEEEERQRGNFPDRFSGHQFPNYSSELNVNALLLGDSALYLCASRQGAGYGYTFGSGTRLTVV.

This clone was counted only a few times. The chain couples TRBV10-3 to TRBJ1-3, with a possible D match to TRBD1 (5 bases). Per the germline V gene, CDR1 is ENHRY and CDR2 is SYGVKD. V was shortened by 3 bases and J by 4 bases, with 10 bases between the two germline ends. The CDR3 runs to 14 residues. CDR3 bases: TGTGCCATCAGTGATCTCAGGACAGGAAACACCATATATTTT. It is translated as CAISDLRTGNTIYF.

V and J are TRBV7-2 and TRBJ1-6; D not certain. This CDR3 is 13 amino acids long. Trimming pared 3 bases from V and 3 bases from J, leaving 3 bases between. Germline V CDR1 and CDR2: SGHTA, FQGNSA. CDR3 residues: CASSLNYNSPLHF. CDR3 coding DNA: TGTGCCAGCAGCTTGAACTATAATTCACCCCTCCACTTT.

The rearrangement uses TRBV4-1 and TRBJ2-1, with TRBD1 as a possible D gene (5 bases). There are 16 residues in the CDR3. Between the trimmed V and J ends, which lost 0 bases and 3 bases, there was a span of 12 bases. The germline V gene has CDR1 MGHRA and CDR2 YSYEKL. CDR3 DNA: TGCGCCAGCAGCCAAGATAGGGCAGGGAACTACAATGAGCAGTTCTTC. Its protein product is CASSQDRAGNYNEQFF.

This clone has a handful of counts. The chain uses TRBV4-2 and TRBJ1-1, with 7 nucleotides matching TRBD1. This CDR3 spans 19 amino acids. CDR1 and CDR2 from the germline V gene are LGHNA and YNFKEQ. V shed 4 bases and J 0 bases; nucleotides not matched to a gene: 17. For the CDR3, the DNA is TGTGCCAGCAGCCCACGTGAGCACCGAGAAGGGGGCGTGAACACTGAAGCTTTCTTT. It specifies CASSPREHREGGVNTEAFF.

This clone showed up just once. The chain has TRBV27 and TRBJ1-2, with D hard to call. Looked up from germline, CDR1 is MNHEY and CDR2 is SMNVEV (reference sequence). V was cut by 3 bases and J by 8 bases, with 10 bases left in between. The CDR3 extends over 12 amino acids. CDR3 sequence reads: CASSLAGKGYTF. The CDR3 DNA is TGTGCCAGCAGTTTGGCAGGAAAGGGCTACACCTTC.

This clone was counted once. The gene calls are TRBV21-1 and TRBJ2-7; TRBD1, the D gene given by the table, was not confirmed from the DNA. TRBV21-1 corresponds to a pseudogene. There are 17 residues in the CDR3. The CDR3, as DNA: TGTGCCAGCAGCAAAGAGGGGGACAGGAGACTCTCCTACGAGCAGTACTTC. This sequence encodes CASSKEGDRRLSYEQYF.

This chain links TRBV7-2 with TRBJ2-7; no clear D gene. The CDR3 has 14 amino acids. The ends were cut back, 6 bases at V and 3 bases at J, with 15 bases in the middle. Germline CDR1 reads SGHTA; CDR2 reads FQGNSA. CDR3 region: CASSLALLLYEQYF. For the CDR3, the DNA is TGTGCCAGCAGTCTGGCCCTCCTCCTCTACGAGCAGTACTTC.

The genes are TRBV7-2 and TRBJ1-4; D not resolved. The CDR3 sequence is 15 residues long. From germline, CDR1 is SGHTA and CDR2 FQGNSA. V was trimmed by 4 bases and J by 5 bases, leaving 14 bases between them. CDR3 protein: CASSSPLGVNEKLFF. CDR3 DNA: TGTGCCAGCAGCTCCCCCCTCGGGGTCAATGAAAAACTGTTTTTT.

This clone has just a few counts. The chain couples TRBV6-6 to TRBJ1-1, with 8 nucleotides matching TRBD1. Looked up from germline, CDR1 is MNHNY and CDR2 is SVGAGI (reference sequence). The CDR3 covers 15 residues. After removal of 0 bases from V and 5 bases from J, the junction contained 5 bases not matched to a gene. DNA for the CDR3: TGTGCCAGCAGTTACTCCCAGGGGGCGCGAACTGAAGCTTTCTTT. As protein: CASSYSQGARTEAFF.

This chain's CDR3 is CAISESRANYGYTF. The CDR3 DNA is TGTGCCATCAGTGAGTCGAGGGCCAACTATGGCTACACCTTC. The chain recombines TRBV10-3 with TRBJ1-2; the D is unclear. With 0 bases removed from V and 2 bases from J, the gap between germline ends came to 7 bases. The CDR3 covers 14 residues. Germline CDR1 is ENHRY and CDR2 is SYGVKD.

This clone was detected once. The V and J genes are TRBV4-2 and TRBJ2-1, with a tentative D call TRBD2 (6 bases). Between the trimmed V and J ends, which lost 1 base and 9 bases, there was a span of 19 bases. CDR3 length equals 16 residues. Germline values: CDR1 LGHNA, CDR2 YNFKEQ. The CDR3 here is CASSQGAGRRGGEQFF. CDR3 nucleotides: TGTGCCAGCAGCCAAGGCGCGGGGCGGCGGGGCGGTGAGCAGTTCTTC.

This clone came up once. The genes are TRBV19 and TRBJ1-6, with D uncertain. The CDR3 runs 14 residues. Germline V gene lookup returns CDR1 LNHDA and CDR2 SQIVND (reference sequence). V was pared by 2 bases and J by 7 bases, with 9 bases between. CDR3 nucleotides: TGTGCCAGTAGTATAAGGCGGTTGAATTCACCCCTCCACTTT. Protein product: CASSIRRLNSPLHF.

The sample holds a few counts of this clone. CDR3 residues: CASSLQGDGSPLHF. The CDR3 coding sequence is TGTGCCAGCAGCTTACAGGGAGATGGTTCACCCCTCCACTTT. The chain recombines TRBV7-9 with TRBJ1-6; possible D gene TRBD1, 5 bases. V lost 2 bases and J lost 9, with 11 bases in between. CDR3 length equals 14 residues. Germline V gene lookup returns CDR1 SEHNR and CDR2 FQNEAQ (reference sequence).

V gene TRBV6-1 combines with J gene TRBJ1-2, with D uncertain. Trimming removed 2 bases from V and 6 bases from J, with 13 bases in between. CDR1 is MNHNS and CDR2 is SASEGT in the germline V gene. The CDR3 is made up of 14 amino acids. CDR3 sequence (DNA): TGTGCCAGCAGTGAATCGGGAGATACTAATGGCTACACCTTC. This gives the protein CASSESGDTNGYTF.

This rearrangement joins TRBV7-3 to TRBJ2-3, with 14 bases aligning to TRBD2. CDR3 length: 18 amino acids. CDR1 is SGHTA and CDR2 is FQGTGA in the germline V gene. The V gene end was trimmed by 5 bases and the J gene end by 4 bases; junction bases not matched to a gene: 11. Written as DNA, the CDR3 is TGTGCCAGCAGCCGGACTAGCGGGGGGTCGGCCTACCCAGATACGCAGTATTTT. Protein product: CASSRTSGGSAYPDTQYF. The variable domain in full, completed from reference TRBV7-3 and TRBJ2-3, reads GAGVSQTPSNKVTEKGKYVELRCDPISGHTALYWYRQSLGQGPEFLIYFQGTGAADDSGLPNDRFFAVRPEGSVSTLKIQRTERGDSAVYLCASSRTSGGSAYPDTQYFGPGTRLTVL.

The chain carries TRBV2 and TRBJ1-4; weak D call: TRBD1 (6 bases). Germline V gene lookup returns CDR1 SNHLY and CDR2 FYNNEI. CDR3 length: 15 residues. The V gene lost 7 bases and the J gene lost 5 bases, with 17 bases spanning the gap. The CDR3 protein is CASINRASRNEKLFF. DNA for the CDR3: TGTGCCAGCATTAACAGGGCATCTAGGAATGAAAAACTGTTTTTT. Looking up the rest from reference TRBV2 and TRBJ1-4 gives the full variable domain: EPEVTQTPSHQVTQMGQEVILRCVPISNHLYFYWYRQILGQKVEFLVSFYNNEISEKSEIFDDQFSVERPDGSNFTLKIRSTKLEDSAMYFCASINRASRNEKLFFGSGTQLSVL.